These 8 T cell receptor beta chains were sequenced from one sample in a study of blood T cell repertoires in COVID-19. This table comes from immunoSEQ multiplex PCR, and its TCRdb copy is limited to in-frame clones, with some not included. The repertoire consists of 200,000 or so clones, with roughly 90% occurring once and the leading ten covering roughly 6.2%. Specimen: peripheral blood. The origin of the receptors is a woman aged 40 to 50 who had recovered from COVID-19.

This chain's CDR3 is CASSQGLAGGVSSYNEQFF. In DNA, the CDR3 is TGTGCCAGTAGCCAGGGACTAGCGGGAGGGGTGAGCTCCTACAATGAGCAGTTCTTC. This chain uses TRBV19 with TRBJ2-1; 16 nucleotides match TRBD2. In germline, CDR1 is LNHDA, CDR2 SQIVND (reference sequence). The ends lost 6 bases at V and 0 bases at J; junction bases unmatched: 8. The CDR3 is 19 amino acids.

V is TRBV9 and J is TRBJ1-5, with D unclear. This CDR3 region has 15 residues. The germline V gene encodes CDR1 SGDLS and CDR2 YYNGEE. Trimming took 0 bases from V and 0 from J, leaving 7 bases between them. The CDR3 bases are TGTGCCAGCAGCGTAGGTTTTAATAGCAATCAGCCCCAGCATTTT. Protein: CASSVGFNSNQPQHF.

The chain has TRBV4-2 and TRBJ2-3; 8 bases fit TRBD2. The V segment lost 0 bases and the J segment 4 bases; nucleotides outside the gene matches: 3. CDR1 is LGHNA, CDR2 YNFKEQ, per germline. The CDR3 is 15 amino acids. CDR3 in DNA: TGTGCCAGCAGCCAAGAGACGGGAGGGCCAGATACGCAGTATTTT. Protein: CASSQETGGPDTQYF.

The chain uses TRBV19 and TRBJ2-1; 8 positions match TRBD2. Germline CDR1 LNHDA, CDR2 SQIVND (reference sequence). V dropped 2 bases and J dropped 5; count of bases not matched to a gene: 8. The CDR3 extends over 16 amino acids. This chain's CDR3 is CASSISRVSGDNEQFF. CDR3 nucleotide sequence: TGTGCCAGTAGTATAAGCCGGGTTAGCGGGGACAATGAGCAGTTCTTC.

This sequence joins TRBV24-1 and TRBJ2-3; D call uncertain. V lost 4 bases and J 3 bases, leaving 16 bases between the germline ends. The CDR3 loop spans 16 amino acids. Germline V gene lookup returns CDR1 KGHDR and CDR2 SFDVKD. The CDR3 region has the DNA TGTGCCACCAGTGAGTTAGAGAATTTTGGTACAGATACGCAGTATTTT. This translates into CATSELENFGTDTQYF.

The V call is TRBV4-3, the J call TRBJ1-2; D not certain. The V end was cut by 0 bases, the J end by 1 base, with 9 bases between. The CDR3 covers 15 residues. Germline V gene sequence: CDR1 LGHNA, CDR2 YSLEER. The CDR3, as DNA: TGCGCCAGCAGCCAAGAGTGGCAGATTAACTATGGCTACACCTTC. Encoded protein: CASSQEWQINYGYTF.

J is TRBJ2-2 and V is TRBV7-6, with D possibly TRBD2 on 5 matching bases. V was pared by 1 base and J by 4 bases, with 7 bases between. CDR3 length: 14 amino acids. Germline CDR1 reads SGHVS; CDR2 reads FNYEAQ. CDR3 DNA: TGTGCCAGCAGCTTAGGAAGCGGCACCGGGGAGCTGTTTTTT. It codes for CASSLGSGTGELFF.

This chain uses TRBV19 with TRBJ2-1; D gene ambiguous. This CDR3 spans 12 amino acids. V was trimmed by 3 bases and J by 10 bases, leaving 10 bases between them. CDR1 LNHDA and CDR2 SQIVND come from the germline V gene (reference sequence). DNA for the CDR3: TGTGCCAGTAGTATCCCCCTAAGAGAGCAGTTCTTC. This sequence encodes CASSIPLREQFF.